The sequence of this T cell receptor (beta chain) was determined in a study of cytomegalovirus exposure and HLA in healthy donors. Overall study results and limits: Later analysis showed most CMV-associated TCR beta chains appearing HLA-restricted. Most of the TCR beta V segments (in an earlier analysis) were productive either about 87% or about 30% of the time. Later examination showed HLA-associated TCR beta chains had greater clonal expansion than equally common others.

A multiplex PCR was run with 60 Vbeta primers and 13 Jbeta primers. Profiled with immunoSEQ multiplex PCR; TCRdb holds only in-frame clones, not every one. The sample lists approximately 40,000 clones; around three fifths were seen once. This clone came up a few times. Its target is unknown. The CDR3 extends over 19 amino acids. After removal of 0 bases from V and 3 bases from J, the junction contained 7 bases not matched to a gene. Germline V lookup: CDR1 SGHRS, CDR2 YFSETQ. What was sequenced was PBMCs. The chain employs TRBV5-1 and TRBJ2-3, with 16 nucleotides matching TRBD2. This clonotype originated in a man aged 45-60 years in good health and CMV-seropositive. CDR3 in amino acids: CASSLEGGLAGGPTDTQYF. CDR3 DNA: TGCGCCAGCAGCTTGGAAGGGGGACTAGCGGGGGGGCCTACAGATACGCAGTATTTT.